The text below deals with one T cell receptor (beta chain). The data stem from a study of tumor-infiltrating lymphocytes in primary liver carcinoma. Germline-derived CDR1 and CDR2 are SGHRS and YFSETQ. The ends were cut back, 0 bases at V and 4 bases at J, with 5 bases in the middle. CDR3 size: 14 residues. Reverse transcription of about 0.5 ug total RNA with a constant-region primer produced TCR beta cDNA. Three-round nested multiplex PCR performed with slightly modified ARM-PCR produced the TCR beta libraries. With TRBV1-TRBV30 forward primers and a C-beta reverse primer, the first two PCR rounds were run for approximately 9 cycles each. TCRdb processed the multiplex PCR reads anew with MiXCR; each CDR3 protein has one entry. This table has hundreds of thousands of distinct CDR3 sequences, around three fifths appearing once. For blood RNA, unsorted whole blood served as the source, and germline DNA was extracted too. Patients had chronic HBV infection and were treatment-naive. Presurgery, approximately 3.9 milliliters of peripheral blood were collected.

The chain carries TRBV5-1 and TRBJ2-6; unclear D gene. This TCR derives from a man aged 40-55 years with primary liver carcinoma and hepatitis B virus infection. The sample consisted of peripheral blood. The CDR3 sequence: CASSLVSGANVLTF. The CDR3 DNA sequence: TGCGCCAGCAGCTTGGTATCGGGGGCCAACGTCCTGACTTTC.